This entry features one T cell receptor beta chain sequence. Using immunoSEQ multiplex PCR, the repertoire was profiled, and TCRdb retains in-frame clones only, with some absent. The sample shows over 50,000 clones, around 80% of them seen only once. CDR3 length equals 13 residues. Germline CDR1 and CDR2: SQVTM and ANQGSEA. V gave up 6 bases and J gave up 1 base, with 10 bases separating them. The sample comes from a study of T cell responses to AZD1222 COVID-19 vaccine. This rearrangement joins TRBV29-1 to TRBJ1-5; D is uncertain. The origin of this receptor is an adult who received the AZD1222 COVID-19 vaccine. Sequencing used peripheral blood, obtained 28 days after the second AZD1222 dose. In DNA form, the CDR3 reads TGCAGCGTATCCTCGGGGAGCAATCAGCCCCAGCATTTT. Residues: CSVSSGSNQPQHF.